The 2 T cell receptor beta chains below were found in one sample sequenced in a study of T cells in Graves' hyperthyroidism and ophthalmopathy. RNA transcripts served as the template for amplifying TCR beta CDR3 regions. TCR CDR3 underwent first-round RT-PCR with the HTBI primer set. TCRdb passed the multiplex PCR reads through MiXCR, listing each CDR3 protein once. Here the sample spans around 210,000 distinct CDR3 sequences, about a sixth being singletons. Sequencing input: blood. The receptors originated from a woman between 45 and 65 years old with Graves' hyperthyroidism.

Many counts were recorded for this clonotype. V and J are TRBV27 and TRBJ1-2, with 10 nucleotides matching TRBD1. CDR1 and CDR2 (germline): MNHEY, SMNVEV (reference sequence). V was clipped by 5 bases and J by 5 bases; unmatched bases: 2. The CDR3 covers 13 residues. The CDR3 sequence is CASSAGQGYGYTF. CDR3 bases: TGTGCCAGCAGTGCGGGACAGGGGTATGGCTACACCTTC.

The chain is built from TRBV5-1 and TRBJ2-7; the match to TRBD2 covers 7 bases. V was clipped by 0 bases and J by 3 bases; unmatched bases: 12. CDR1 is SGHRS, CDR2 YFSETQ, per germline. There are 17 residues in the CDR3. CDR3 sequence: CASSLGLAESSVYEQYF. CDR3 DNA: TGCGCCAGCAGCTTGGGACTAGCAGAGTCCTCCGTCTACGAGCAGTACTTC.